Listed here are 8 T cell receptor beta chains from one sample, sequenced in a study of response to subunit inactivated influenza vaccine. TCRdb processed the RT-PCR reads anew with MiXCR; each CDR3 protein has one entry. The table shows 450,000 to 500,000 distinct CDR3 sequences, with roughly 9.8% occurring only once. The sample here was PBMCs from blood, taken roughly 45 days after vaccination. Every receptor here comes from a man between 50 and 59 years old who received an inactivated influenza vaccine.

At least ten counts were recorded for this clonotype. The gene calls are TRBV20-1 and TRBJ2-7; D may match TRBD1 or TRBD2 (5 bases each). CDR3 length: 14 amino acids. The V end was cut by 4 bases, the J end by 0 bases, with 13 bases between. In germline, CDR1 is DFQATT, CDR2 SNEGSKA (reference sequence). CDR3 in DNA: TGCAGTGCTACCACCGGGACGGCCTCCTACGAGCAGTACTTC. As protein: CSATTGTASYEQYF.

V usage is TRBV20-1 and J usage is TRBJ2-3, with TRBD1 matching 9 bases. This CDR3 is 16 amino acids long. J gave up 0 bases and V 5 bases, and 9 bases lay outside the gene matches. Per the germline V gene, CDR1 is DFQATT and CDR2 is SNEGSKA (reference sequence). DNA of the CDR3: TGCAGTGCTCCCTCCCGGGACAGGGTCAGCACAGATACGCAGTATTTT. It translates to CSAPSRDRVSTDTQYF.

This clonotype was recorded a few times. The chain employs TRBV12-3 or TRBV12-4 and TRBJ2-2, with 11 bases aligning to TRBD1. The CDR3 loop spans 18 amino acids. Trimming cost V 7 bases and J 4 bases; bases outside gene matches: 14. In DNA form, the CDR3 reads TGTGCCAGCACCACCTTGTGGGGGACAGGGGGAACCACCGGGGAGCTGTTTTTT. This codes for CASTTLWGTGGTTGELFF.

This clonotype was recorded many times. V gene TRBV7-2 combines with J gene TRBJ2-3; TRBD2 matches at 13 bases. Germline V lookup: CDR1 SGHTA, CDR2 FQGNSA. The V and J ends lost 5 bases and 7 bases, in that order; junction bases with no gene match: 9. This CDR3 is 16 amino acids long. The CDR3 protein is CASSTRLAGGVNTQYF. Here the CDR3 DNA reads TGTGCCAGCAGCACCCGACTAGCGGGAGGAGTAAATACGCAGTATTTT.

This clonotype occurred a few times. In nucleotides, the CDR3 is TGTGCCAGTAGTAACCGCATACAGGGTTCCTACGAGCAGTACTTC. Translated, it gives CASSNRIQGSYEQYF. This chain connects TRBV19 to TRBJ2-7, with a tentative D call TRBD1 (6 bases). This CDR3 spans 15 amino acids. V dropped 4 bases and J dropped 1 base, with 14 bases sitting between them. The germline V gene has CDR1 LNHDA and CDR2 SQIVND (reference sequence).

This clonotype was recorded a few times. The genes are TRBV5-6 and TRBJ2-3; D remains unclear. The V end lost 4 bases, the J end lost 2 bases, and 11 bases lay between the germline ends. CDR1 is SGHDT and CDR2 is YYEEEE in the germline V gene. The CDR3 spans 14 residues. DNA of the CDR3: TGTGCCAGCAGCCTGAACGGGTACACAGATACGCAGTATTTT. Translating it yields CASSLNGYTDTQYF.

This chain uses TRBV9 with TRBJ2-5; D is unclear. Germline V lookup: CDR1 SGDLS, CDR2 YYNGEE. V was pared by 0 bases and J by 1 base, with 10 bases between. CDR3 length equals 15 residues. CDR3 sequence (DNA): TGTGCCAGCAGCGTAGGTCCCAGCATCCAAGAGACCCAGTACTTC. As protein: CASSVGPSIQETQYF. The entire variable domain, with the rest obtained from reference TRBV9 and TRBJ2-5, is as follows: DSGVTQTPKHLITATGQRVTLRCSPRSGDLSVYWYQQSLDQGLQFLIQYYNGEERAKGNILERFSAQQFPDLHSELNLSSLELGDSALYFCASSVGPSIQETQYFGPGTRLLVL.

This clonotype was seen only a few times. The chain employs TRBV29-1 and TRBJ1-2, with 9 bases fitting TRBD1. Unmatched junction bases numbered 7, after V lost 6 bases and J lost 8 bases. Germline V CDR1 and CDR2: SQVTM, ANQGSEA. The CDR3 has 12 residues. The CDR3 region has the DNA TGCAGCGTCCTTACAGGGGGCGAGGGCTACACCTTC. This translates into CSVLTGGEGYTF.